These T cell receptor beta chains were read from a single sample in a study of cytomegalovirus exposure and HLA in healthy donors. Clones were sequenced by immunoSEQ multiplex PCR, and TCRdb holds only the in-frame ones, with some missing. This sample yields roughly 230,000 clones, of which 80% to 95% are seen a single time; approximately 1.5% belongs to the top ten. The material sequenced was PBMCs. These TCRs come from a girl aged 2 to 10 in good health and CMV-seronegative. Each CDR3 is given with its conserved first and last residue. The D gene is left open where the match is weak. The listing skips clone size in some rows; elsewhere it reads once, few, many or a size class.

TGTGCCAGCAGTGATAGGACAGTCTCCTACGAGCAGTACTTC,CASSDRTVSYEQYF,-,TRBV6-5,-,TRBJ2-7
TGTGCCAGCAGCCCCGACTTGTCCTACAATGAGCAGTTCTTC,CASSPDLSYNEQFF,-,TRBV7-2,-,TRBJ2-1
TGCGCCAGCAGCACCCTAGGACAGGGAGCGGGCACCGGGGAGCTGTTTTTT,CASSTLGQGAGTGELFF,-,TRBV5-1,TRBD1,TRBJ2-2
TGTGCCAGTAGTAGCGGGGGGGCCTGGTTTGATGAGCAGTTCTTC,CASSSGGAWFDEQFF,-,TRBV19,TRBD2,TRBJ2-1
TGTGCCAGCAGTGTAAGATGGATTGGGACAGGGGGCGATCAGCCCCAGCATTTT,CASSVRWIGTGGDQPQHF,-,TRBV6-1,TRBD1,TRBJ1-5
TGTGCCTCGGAAATTCGGGACAGGGTGTACGAGCAGTACTTC,CASEIRDRVYEQYF,-,TRBV30,TRBD1,TRBJ2-7
TGTGCCAGCAGCGACCGACTAGCGGGAGGCGATACGCAGTATTTT,CASSDRLAGGDTQYF,-,TRBV14,TRBD2,TRBJ2-3
TGTGCCTGGAGTGCAGGACTAGCGGGAGTGGCCAATGAGCAGTTCTTC,CAWSAGLAGVANEQFF,-,TRBV30,TRBD2,TRBJ2-1
TGTGCCAGCAGTGGACTAGCGGTAGCCTACGAGCAGTACTTC,CASSGLAVAYEQYF,-,TRBV2,TRBD2,TRBJ2-7
TGTGCCAGCAGTCACGACAGAACCTACGAGCAGTACTTC,CASSHDRTYEQYF,-,TRBV27,-,TRBJ2-7
TGTGCCAGCCGGGACAACGGAAACACCATATATTTT,CASRDNGNTIYF,-,TRBV6-1,-,TRBJ1-3
TGCGCCAGCAGCGGTACAAGTGAGCAGTTCTTC,CASSGTSEQFF,-,TRBV5-1,-,TRBJ2-1
TGCAGCGTTGAGGGCAGGGGAGCTGGAAACACCATATATTTT,CSVEGRGAGNTIYF,-,TRBV29-1,-,TRBJ1-3
TGTGCCAGCGGGGGCCGCGGAAACACCGGGGAGCTGTTTTTT,CASGGRGNTGELFF,-,TRBV11-2,-,TRBJ2-2
TGTGCCAGTAAGAGTGCTTCACCCCTCCACTTT,CASKSASPLHF,-,TRBV28,-,TRBJ1-6
TGTGCCAGCAGCCCCCGAGTTAGCGGGAGCTCCTACAATGAGCAGTTCTTC,CASSPRVSGSSYNEQFF,once,TRBV7-8,TRBD2,TRBJ2-1
TGTGCCAGCAGTGCTGGGGAGTTTAAGGAGCAGTTCTTC,CASSAGEFKEQFF,-,TRBV6-4,-,TRBJ2-1
TGTGCCAGCAGCTTAACTCAAGGAGAAGGGGCCAACGTCCTGACTTTC,CASSLTQGEGANVLTF,-,TRBV7-3,-,TRBJ2-6
TGTGCCAGCAGCGCCCGGGACACAGGGTTCTCCTATAATTCACCCCTCCACTTT,CASSARDTGFSYNSPLHF,-,TRBV14,-,TRBJ1-6
TGTGCCAGCAGCTCGGGACTGGGACAAGAGACCCAGTACTTC,CASSSGLGQETQYF,-,TRBV5-6,-,TRBJ2-5
TGTGCCAGCATATCACAGGGTAGGGGCTACACCTTC,CASISQGRGYTF,-,TRBV6-5,-,TRBJ1-2
TGTGCCAGCAGGGATCCCAGCGGCACTGAAGCTTTCTTT,CASRDPSGTEAFF,-,TRBV28,-,TRBJ1-1
TGTGCCAGCAGCTTACCGAGGGCAGGGAACACTGAAGCTTTCTTT,CASSLPRAGNTEAFF,-,TRBV7-2,-,TRBJ1-1
TGCGCCAGCAGCCCAAATCCTTCCAACAGGGTCGGTGGGAGCTCCTACGAGCAGTACTTC,CASSPNPSNRVGGSSYEQYF,-,TRBV5-1,-,TRBJ2-7
TGTGCCACCAGCAGAGACAAGAACACCGGGGAGCTGTTTTTT,CATSRDKNTGELFF,-,TRBV15,-,TRBJ2-2
TGTGCCAGCAGTTTTCAGGGATCGGTGGAGACCCAGTACTTC,CASSFQGSVETQYF,-,TRBV27,-,TRBJ2-5
TGTGCCAGCAGCTTCCAAGCTTACGAGCAGTACTTC,CASSFQAYEQYF,-,TRBV13,-,TRBJ2-7
TGTGCCAGCAGCTTGGGGGGAACAGGGGCCCGTACTAATGAAAAACTGTTTTTT,CASSLGGTGARTNEKLFF,-,TRBV5-4,TRBD1,TRBJ1-4
TGCGCCAGCAGAAAGGACAGGGGAAGGGGTGAGCAGTTCTTC,CASRKDRGRGEQFF,-,TRBV5-1,TRBD1,TRBJ2-1
TGTGCCAGCAGTGGGGGGACAGGGAAGACAGATACGCAGTATTTT,CASSGGTGKTDTQYF,-,TRBV2,TRBD1,TRBJ2-3
TGTGCCAGCAGCTCGTGGGGGACAGGGGATTGGGACTATGGCTACACCTTC,CASSSWGTGDWDYGYTF,-,TRBV7-9,TRBD1,TRBJ1-2
TGTGCCAGCAGCCCGCAGTCCATGGACAGGGCGATAACCTACGAGCAGTACTTC,CASSPQSMDRAITYEQYF,-,TRBV7-9,TRBD1,TRBJ2-7
TGTGCCAGCCGACAGGGAAGCTCCTACGAGCAGTACTTC,CASRQGSSYEQYF,-,TRBV7-9,TRBD1,TRBJ2-7
TGTGCCAGCAGTTTGACTCCGGAAAGCTACAATGAGCAGTTCTTC,CASSLTPESYNEQFF,-,TRBV28,-,TRBJ2-1
TGTGCCAGTAGCCCTACAGGGGATCAAGGCACTGAAGCTTTCTTT,CASSPTGDQGTEAFF,once,TRBV19,TRBD1,TRBJ1-1
TGTGCCAGCAGTTACAGCAACAGGGTAAACACTGAAGCTTTCTTT,CASSYSNRVNTEAFF,-,TRBV27,-,TRBJ1-1
TGTGCCAGCACAGTGGCGGGAGGGCCTCACAATGAGCAGTTCTTC,CASTVAGGPHNEQFF,-,TRBV6-5,TRBD2,TRBJ2-1
TGTGCCAGCAGTCCCGACAGGGTAAAAAATGAAAAACTGTTTTTT,CASSPDRVKNEKLFF,-,TRBV28,TRBD1,TRBJ1-4
TGTGCCAGTAGTGAGCGGGGTCAGCCCCAGCATTTT,CASSERGQPQHF,-,TRBV19,-,TRBJ1-5
TGTGCCAGCAGTACGGAGGGCCTGGGGACCCAGTACTTC,CASSTEGLGTQYF,-,TRBV6-6,-,TRBJ2-5
TGTGCCAGCAGCAACGGCTCGCGGGGCGATAGACCCTATGGCTACACCTTC,CASSNGSRGDRPYGYTF,-,TRBV21-1,-,TRBJ1-2
TGCGCCAGCAGCATACAGGGGGGAGACACTGAAGCTTTCTTT,CASSIQGGDTEAFF,-,TRBV5-1,TRBD1,TRBJ1-1
TGTGCCAGCCTTCTCGCGAGTTTCTCCTACGAGCAGTACTTC,CASLLASFSYEQYF,-,TRBV2,-,TRBJ2-7
TGTGCCAGCAGCTTGGGGACATCGAACTATGGCTACACCTTC,CASSLGTSNYGYTF,-,TRBV5-6,-,TRBJ1-2
TGCGCCAGCAGCCAAGGACTAGCGGGGAACACCGGGGAGCTGTTTTTT,CASSQGLAGNTGELFF,-,TRBV4-1,TRBD2,TRBJ2-2
TGTGCCAGTCAGTGGGGCCAGACTGGGGCCAACGTCCTGACTTTC,CASQWGQTGANVLTF,-,TRBV19,-,TRBJ2-6
TGCGCCAGCAGCCGAGGACAGGGGGTAGGGGAGACCCAGTACTTC,CASSRGQGVGETQYF,once,TRBV10-1,TRBD1,TRBJ2-5
TGTGCCAGCAGTGGGGGACTCGGTAACTACGAGCAGTACTTC,CASSGGLGNYEQYF,few,TRBV6-1,-,TRBJ2-7